Sequencing of this T cell receptor (beta chain) was carried out in a study of CD8 T cells in Susac syndrome. Random-hexamer reverse transcription was applied to about 0.45 to 1 ug RNA. Amplification of TCR beta CDR3 spanned 54 Vbeta and 13 Jbeta via immunoSEQ multiplex PCR. In TCRdb, the immunoSEQ multiplex PCR reads were re-called with MiXCR into one record per CDR3 protein. The sample consists of about 47,000 distinct CDR3 sequences, nearly 95% of them appearing once. Trimming shortened V by 4 bases and J by 2 bases, and 11 bases separated the two germline ends. Germline lookup yields CDR1 SEHNR and CDR2 FQNEAQ (reference sequence). This CDR3 comprises 15 residues.

The material sequenced was CD8+ T cells from PBMCs. The rearrangement links TRBV7-9 to TRBJ2-2; the D gene is possibly TRBD1 (6 bases). The receptor's source is a human donor in good health. CDR3 nucleotide sequence: TGTGCCAGCAGCTCTCGGACAGATAACACCGGGGAGCTGTTTTTT. Protein product: CASSSRTDNTGELFF.